The rows below give T cell receptor beta chains drawn from one sample of a study of cytomegalovirus exposure and HLA in healthy donors. Clones were sequenced by immunoSEQ multiplex PCR, and TCRdb holds only the in-frame ones, with some missing. The data contain tens of thousands of clones, roughly 95% of them singletons. Sequencing was done on a sample of PBMCs. Receptor source: a woman aged 18-30 years in good health and CMV-seropositive. CDR3s include the opening cysteine and the closing phenylalanine or tryptophan. Size tells how often a clone was seen (once, few, many) or the class of an expanded clone, and some rows leave it out.

.	TRBV7-2	CASSLGRPNEQYF
.	TRBV29-1	CSVEGTGKGLAYEQYF
.	TRBV25-1	CANKGGTEAFF
once	TRBV11-2	CASSLASGRAGSYNEQFF
once	TRBV19	CASSIMGIAGLNIQYF
once	TRBV5-1	CASTGQESSGANVLTF
once	TRBV11-3	CASSLDEETQYF
.	TRBV5-1	CASRLAGNEQFF
.	TRBV28	CASRDDRGQETQYF
.	TRBV28	CASSPPSSGTGELFF
.	TRBV6-5	CASSPNRGNYGYTF
few	TRBV16	CASNSIGAPSFNEQFF
.	TRBV7-3	CASSLGGGLDTQYF
once	TRBV7-9	CASSSGSGRAYEQYF
.	TRBV7-9	CASSEGLGKKETQYF
.	TRBV20-1	CSARDPNEQYF
.	TRBV5-1	CASSLGVSNEKLFF
.	TRBV9	CASSGSSRGETQYF
.	TRBV19	CASTHGTGGSGANVLTF
.	TRBV4-1	CASSHNGQGRTEAFF
.	TRBV5-1	CASRPTGGTYNEQFF
once	TRBV7-8	CASSPPGTGSGYEQYF
.	TRBV9	CASSEGSGSQYEQYF
.	TRBV6-1	CASRLKRERTGELFF
.	TRBV27	CASSLSVAGDYEQYF
.	TRBV7-9	CASRSTGAGANVLTF
once	TRBV6-6	CASSYSAENQPQHF
.	TRBV25-1	CASSESRQGPGELFF
.	TRBV6-6	CASSYSRGRAFEQYF
.	TRBV7-3	CASSSDRGNEQFF
.	TRBV27	CASRGQGREKLFF
.	TRBV7-2	CASSRGTGGAEAFF
.	TRBV30	CAWVQSRAFF
.	TRBV19	CASSTHGGTGELFF
.	TRBV9	CASSHGVADGQPQHF
.	TRBV7-2	CASSLGLGEGTDTQYF
.	TRBV28	CASSLYLSGDRLIQPQHF
.	TRBV30	CAWSLLAGGETQYF
.	TRBV21-1	CASSKRPPTGYGTGELFF
.	TRBV5-4	CASSLVGADTGELFF
.	TRBV28	CASSPPAGQTGELFF
.	TRBV6-5	CASSRLAGRQETQYF
.	TRBV5-1	CASSPGQGITGELFF
.	TRBV15	CATSRREATGELFF
few	TRBV29-1	CSVRQGASYGYTF
.	TRBV15	CATSRDGTEDEKLFF
.	TRBV7-6	CASSSSSVSSYEQYF
.	TRBV27	CASGSSYEQYF
.	TRBV6-4	CASSDSRRGGYTF
.	TRBV14	CASSHTTGFTGELFF
.	TRBV7-8	CASSLARSYGYTF
.	TRBV5-4	CASSAKRGQRDTEAFF
.	TRBV28	CASSWAGLTGTDTQYF
.	TRBV5-4	CASSLGQGAGELFF
.	TRBV6-5	CASRDRDLNTEAFF